A single sample gave rise to the 24 T cell receptor beta chains below, sequenced in a study of identical twins. TCRdb recomputed calls from the 5' RACE reads with MiXCR, one row per CDR3 protein. The sample carries 300,000 to 400,000 distinct CDR3 sequences, 9% to 15% recorded once. This sample also belongs to another study, concerning yellow fever vaccine responses in identical twins.

The source material was CD8+ T cells sorted from blood. Receptor source: a woman between 18 and 29 years old in good health.

This clonotype showed up just a few times. The chain uses TRBV20-1 and TRBJ2-7; TRBD2 matches at 10 bases. This CDR3 comprises 14 residues. Germline lookup yields CDR1 DFQATT and CDR2 SNEGSKA (reference sequence). V lost 4 bases and J lost 0; bases outside the gene matches: 3. This CDR3 reads CSATSGSSSYEQYF. Here the CDR3 DNA reads TGCAGTGCTACTAGCGGGAGCTCCTCCTACGAGCAGTACTTC.

The chain is built from TRBV7-9 and TRBJ2-2; a possible D gene is TRBD2 (5 bases). The CDR3 has 17 residues. V dropped 0 bases and J dropped 0 bases, with 11 bases sitting between them. Germline CDR1 reads SEHNR; CDR2 reads FQNEAQ (reference sequence). The CDR3 coding sequence is TGTGCCAGCAGCTTAGCGCACGGGAAAGCGAACACCGGGGAGCTGTTTTTT. It is translated as CASSLAHGKANTGELFF.

The table lists this clonotype with a few counts. The V gene is TRBV24-1, the J gene TRBJ2-5; 7 bases match TRBD2. This CDR3 contains 13 residues. Unmatched junction bases numbered 5, after V lost 4 bases and J lost 7 bases. Germline lookup yields CDR1 KGHDR and CDR2 SFDVKD. The CDR3 DNA reads as TGTGCCACCAGTGAAACGGGAGGCCGGACCCAGTACTTC. Protein: CATSETGGRTQYF.

This clonotype was counted only a few times. This chain joins TRBV7-6 and TRBJ2-7, with D perhaps TRBD1 or TRBD2 (5 bases each). Germline loops: CDR1 SGHVS, CDR2 FNYEAQ. The CDR3 has 13 amino acids. With 1 base removed from V and 4 bases from J, the gap between germline ends came to 8 bases. The CDR3 loop is CASSLGDGYEQYV. The CDR3 bases are TGTGCCAGCAGCTTAGGGGACGGGTACGAGCAGTACGTC.

The V and J genes are TRBV12-3 or TRBV12-4 and TRBJ1-1; D might be TRBD1 (5 bases). V was shortened by 3 bases and J by 4 bases, with 12 bases between the two germline ends. This CDR3 has 14 residues. The CDR3 sequence: CASSFRQRGTEAFF. CDR3 nucleotides: TGTGCCAGCAGTTTTCGACAGCGAGGCACTGAAGCTTTCTTT.

V and J are TRBV9 and TRBJ2-2; no clear D gene. CDR3 length: 13 residues. Germline V CDR1 and CDR2: SGDLS, YYNGEE. Trimming cost V 2 bases and J 5 bases, with 7 bases left between them. The CDR3 sequence is CASSVLRTGELFF. In DNA, the CDR3 is TGTGCCAGCAGCGTTTTGAGGACCGGGGAGCTGTTTTTT. The variable domain in full, with the rest retrieved from reference TRBV9 and TRBJ2-2, is DSGVTQTPKHLITATGQRVTLRCSPRSGDLSVYWYQQSLDQGLQFLIQYYNGEERAKGNILERFSAQQFPDLHSELNLSSLELGDSALYFCASSVLRTGELFFGEGSRLTVL.

This clonotype was seen ten or more times. J is TRBJ1-1 and V is TRBV12-3 or TRBV12-4; TRBD1 agrees at 7 bases. The CDR3 sequence is 14 residues long. The junction had 6 bases not matched to a gene; V was cut back by 4 bases and J by 4 bases. CDR3 coding DNA: TGTGCCAGCAGTTCTGGAGGGGGCGTCACTGAAGCTTTCTTT. It translates to CASSSGGGVTEAFF.

V and J are TRBV4-1 and TRBJ1-2; the D gene is possibly TRBD1 (5 bases). Trimming shortened V by 6 bases and J by 3 bases, and 17 bases separated the two germline ends. Germline CDR1 is MGHRA and CDR2 is YSYEKL. CDR3 size: 15 residues. CDR3 nucleotides: TGCGCCAGCAGAACCCGAGAGCAGGGCGACTATGGCTACACCTTC. It encodes CASRTREQGDYGYTF.

CDR3 nucleotides: TGCGCCAGCAGTGAGTCGATGGACGATGAGCAGTTCTTC. Protein product: CASSESMDDEQFF. The chain employs TRBV10-1 and TRBJ2-1; D ambiguous. The CDR3 extends over 13 amino acids. The germline V gene encodes CDR1 WNHNN and CDR2 SYGVQD (reference sequence). Trimming left V 0 bases short and J 8 bases short, with 8 bases between.

This clonotype was detected a few times. Written as DNA, the CDR3 is TGCAGCGTTGAAGTCGGCCCGCAGACAGATACGCAGTATTTT. Translated, it gives CSVEVGPQTDTQYF. The chain is built from TRBV29-1 and TRBJ2-3, with no clear D. This CDR3 contains 14 residues. V was trimmed by 1 base and J by 3 bases, leaving 11 bases between them. CDR1 is SQVTM, CDR2 ANQGSEA, per germline.

This clonotype appeared many times. This chain connects TRBV5-6 to TRBJ2-1, with D hard to call. CDR3 size: 14 residues. V dropped 2 bases and J dropped 0 bases, with 6 bases sitting between them. CDR1 is SGHDT and CDR2 is YYEEEE in the germline V gene. The CDR3 sequence is CASSLGNSYNEQFF. As DNA, the CDR3 is TGTGCCAGCAGCTTAGGGAACTCCTACAATGAGCAGTTCTTC.

The J gene is TRBJ2-6, the V gene TRBV12-3 or TRBV12-4; TRBD1 matches 7 bases. The V segment lost 6 bases and the J segment 0 bases; nucleotides outside the gene matches: 11. The CDR3 is 18 amino acids. CDR3 residues: CASSARQGYLSGANVLTF. The CDR3 DNA follows: TGTGCCAGCAGCGCCCGACAGGGCTACCTCTCTGGGGCCAACGTCCTGACTTTC.

The chain combines TRBV18 with TRBJ2-1; tentative D call: TRBD2 (6 bases). The V gene lost 0 bases and the J gene lost 4 bases, with 13 bases spanning the gap. CDR1 is KGHSH and CDR2 is LQKENI in the germline V gene. CDR3 length: 16 residues. This chain's CDR3 is CASSPPSAGIYNEQFF. DNA for the CDR3: TGTGCCAGCTCACCACCGAGTGCGGGGATTTACAATGAGCAGTTCTTC.

The V and J genes are TRBV4-1 and TRBJ2-1; maybe TRBD1 (6 bases). Germline V gene sequence: CDR1 MGHRA, CDR2 YSYEKL. The V gene lost 0 bases and the J gene lost 2 bases, with 14 bases spanning the gap. The CDR3 totals 17 residues. DNA of the CDR3: TGCGCCAGCAGCCAAGATCCAGGGGACCACCCCTACAATGAGCAGTTCTTC. Protein sequence: CASSQDPGDHPYNEQFF.

The chain carries TRBV29-1 and TRBJ2-7; 9 positions agree with TRBD1. The CDR3 totals 13 residues. CDR1 is SQVTM, CDR2 ANQGSEA, per germline. V was pared by 6 bases and J by 6 bases, with 9 bases of the junction left unmatched. CDR3: CSVAWDRDREQYF. In DNA form, the CDR3 reads TGCAGCGTAGCTTGGGACAGGGATCGCGAGCAGTACTTC.

This clonotype was found a few times. This chain connects TRBV5-1 to TRBJ2-1, with 8 bases lining up with TRBD1. The CDR3 totals 16 residues. V was clipped by 3 bases and J by 5 bases; unmatched bases: 10. Germline V CDR1 and CDR2: SGHRS, YFSETQ. The CDR3 bases are TGCGCCAGCAGCTATATATGGGACAGGCCAAACAATGAGCAGTTCTTC. As protein: CASSYIWDRPNNEQFF.

This clonotype was picked up a small number of times. J is TRBJ2-1 and V is TRBV24-1; TRBD2 matches 8 bases. J lost 6 bases, V lost 1 base, and 7 bases had no gene match. The germline V gene encodes CDR1 KGHDR and CDR2 SFDVKD. The CDR3 covers 16 residues. The CDR3 nucleotides are TGTGCCACCAGTGATTTTCCCAACGGGGGGGTCAATGAGCAGTTCTTC. Translating it yields CATSDFPNGGVNEQFF.

The genes are TRBV5-1 and TRBJ2-1; 9 bases are a match to TRBD1. The CDR3 is made up of 16 amino acids. J was trimmed by 3 bases and V by 3 bases; bases with no gene match: 7. Germline V gene data show CDR1 as SGHRS and CDR2 as YFSETQ. CDR3 amino acids: CASSSATDRGYNEQFF. CDR3 nucleotide sequence: TGCGCCAGCAGCTCTGCCACGGACAGGGGCTACAATGAGCAGTTCTTC.

This clonotype was observed many times. This chain joins TRBV13 and TRBJ2-3; 8 bases are shared with TRBD2. The CDR3 contains 16 residues. Germline V gene lookup returns CDR1 PRHDT and CDR2 FYEKMQ (reference sequence). V dropped 0 bases and J dropped 2; count of bases not matched to a gene: 4. The CDR3 DNA sequence: TGTGCCAGCAGCTTAGGGTTTAGCGGGAACACAGATACGCAGTATTTT. It codes for CASSLGFSGNTDTQYF.

This clonotype was observed many times. The rearrangement links TRBV4-1 to TRBJ2-3, with D possibly being TRBD1 (6 bases). CDR1 is MGHRA and CDR2 is YSYEKL in the germline V gene. CDR3 length equals 15 residues. V was clipped by 1 base and J by 1 base, with 9 bases between them. In DNA form, the CDR3 reads TGCGCCAGCAGCCAAGGGGACACCCGCACAGATACGCAGTATTTT. Protein product: CASSQGDTRTDTQYF.

This clonotype appeared a few times. The chain couples TRBV25-1 to TRBJ1-1, with 8 positions matching TRBD1. The CDR3 has 15 residues. CDR1 and CDR2 (germline): MGHDK, SYGVNS. J gave up 4 bases and V 2 bases, and 6 bases lay outside the gene matches. The CDR3 DNA reads as TGTGCCAGCAGTGAACCCAGGGGGCTAGCCACTGAAGCTTTCTTT. Encoded protein: CASSEPRGLATEAFF.

This sequence joins TRBV6-1 and TRBJ2-2; 8 nucleotides align to TRBD1. The CDR3 covers 13 residues. Per the germline V gene, CDR1 is MNHNS and CDR2 is SASEGT. The V and J ends lost 7 bases and 4 bases, in that order; junction bases with no gene match: 2. Written as DNA, the CDR3 is TGTGCCAGCAAACAGGGGGTCACCGGGGAGCTGTTTTTT. Translation: CASKQGVTGELFF.

The rearrangement uses TRBV28 and TRBJ1-2; D possibly corresponds to TRBD1 (5 bases). Trimming stripped 5 bases from V and 8 bases from J, with 15 bases between. Germline V CDR1 and CDR2: MDHEN, SYDVKM. CDR3 length: 13 residues. The CDR3 reads CASSPGSRGGYTF. CDR3 bases: TGTGCCAGCAGTCCAGGGAGCCGGGGGGGCTACACCTTC.

CDR3 sequence: CASSQEEGGTDTQYF. The CDR3 DNA follows: TGTGCCAGCAGCCAAGAAGAGGGGGGCACAGATACGCAGTATTTT. The chain recombines TRBV4-2 with TRBJ2-3; D is possibly TRBD1 (6 bases). V gave up 0 bases and J gave up 1 base, with 8 bases separating them. Germline CDR1 reads LGHNA; CDR2 reads YNFKEQ. There are 15 residues in the CDR3.